This T cell receptor (beta chain) is drawn from a study of Graves' ophthalmopathy and Graves' hyperthyroidism. The study, taken as a whole, reports: The blood repertoire also included most expanded thyroid clonotypes above 0.001 frequency.

The authors amplified TCR beta CDR3 regions, and they did so from RNA transcripts for repertoire sequencing. HTBI-primed RT-PCR formed the first round, and a multiplex PCR formed the second. MiXCR, run by TCRdb on the multiplex PCR reads, gives a single entry per CDR3 protein. The table shows 150,000 to 200,000 distinct CDR3 sequences, with under 45% occurring only once. V was clipped by 3 bases and J by 6 bases, with 17 bases between them. The CDR3 loop spans 14 amino acids. Germline loops: CDR1 GTSNPN, CDR2 SVGIG (reference sequence). This clonotype was recorded at least ten times. Its antigen is unknown.

The chain links TRBV30 to TRBJ1-1, with TRBD1 as a possible D gene (5 bases). The origin of this receptor is a man aged 25 to 40 with Graves' ophthalmopathy. The sequencing input was peripheral blood. CDR3 nucleotides: TGTGCCTGGAGCAAGACAGTTGAAGTCGCTGAAGCTTTCTTT. This translates into CAWSKTVEVAEAFF.